These T cell receptor beta chains were read from a single sample in a study of cytomegalovirus exposure and HLA in healthy donors. Assay used: immunoSEQ multiplex PCR; TCRdb lists only in-frame clones, some missing. The sample has approximately 73,000 clones, around 60% seen once; the top ten hold 5.7%. The sequenced sample was PBMCs. These receptors were obtained from a man younger than 45 in good health and CMV-seropositive. The CDR3 runs from the conserved cysteine through the conserved F or W. Size is stated for part of the rows, as once, few or many counts, or as a class when the clone is expanded.

abundance	v_gene	j_gene	CDR3aa
-	TRBV28	TRBJ2-3	CASSRVRGAFTDTQYF
-	TRBV5-4	TRBJ2-1	CASSLDLGGDNEQFF
few	TRBV10-3	TRBJ1-4	CATNRGTNEKLFF
few	TRBV5-6	TRBJ2-5	CASSLNLASTQYF
-	TRBV5-1	TRBJ2-1	CASSLAGGTEGNEQFF
-	TRBV7-6	TRBJ1-4	CASSLLYRGGREKLFF
-	TRBV19	TRBJ2-2	CASSIFISIRTVNTGELFF
once	TRBV29-1	TRBJ2-7	CSVRQGAAYEQYF
few	TRBV6-5	TRBJ2-7	CASSYSPGQGAEQYF
-	TRBV4-2	TRBJ1-4	CASSQGRQGENEKLFF
-	TRBV28	TRBJ2-5	CASSLVGVQETQYF
-	TRBV5-1	TRBJ2-3	CASSLGAGASTDTQYF
-	TRBV5-4	TRBJ1-4	CASSLAGNEKLFF
once	TRBV7-9	TRBJ2-1	CASSLLIAQSNNEQFF
-	TRBV5-1	TRBJ1-1	CASSLGQGTWNTEAFF
-	TRBV12-5	TRBJ1-1	CASALTNTEAFF
few	TRBV5-6	TRBJ2-1	CASNDQRGNEQFF